Below, 24 T cell receptor beta chains from the same sample are listed, as sequenced in a study of shared clonotypes between healthy human individuals. Produced via immunoSEQ multiplex PCR; TCRdb's table is partial and in-frame only. The sample includes millions of clones, over 90% of them seen just once. The sample comprised naive CD4+ T cells from PBMCs. The subset was: CD45RA+ positively selected. These receptors were taken from a man between 18 and 35 years old in good health. Some clones in this sample may be carry-over from other donors' samples.

The genes are TRBV5-1 and TRBJ2-3, with TRBD2 identical over 8 bases. Unmatched junction bases numbered 3, after V lost 1 base and J lost 2 bases. The germline CDR1 and CDR2 sequences are SGHRS and YFSETQ. The CDR3 runs to 15 residues. The CDR3 loop reads CASSLSGSPTDTQYF. The CDR3, as DNA: TGCGCCAGCAGCTTGAGCGGGAGCCCCACAGATACGCAGTATTTT.

The chain carries TRBV7-2 and TRBJ1-1, with unresolved D. Trimming took 1 base from V and 6 from J, leaving 6 bases between them. CDR1 and CDR2 (germline): SGHTA, FQGNSA. The CDR3 sequence is 12 residues long. The CDR3 spells CASSLDLAEAFF. The CDR3 DNA reads as TGTGCCAGCAGCTTAGATTTAGCTGAAGCTTTCTTT.

The rearrangement links TRBV7-2 to TRBJ1-3; D possibly corresponds to TRBD1 (5 bases). Trimming removed 5 bases at V and 4 bases at J, with 12 bases between. The germline V gene has CDR1 SGHTA and CDR2 FQGNSA. This CDR3 contains 14 residues. The CDR3 here is CASSPGTAGNTIYF. Here the CDR3 DNA reads TGTGCCAGCAGCCCCGGGACCGCGGGAAACACCATATATTTT. The whole variable domain, remainder taken from reference TRBV7-2 and TRBJ1-3, is GAGVSQSPSNKVTEKGKDVELRCDPISGHTALYWYRQSLGQGLEFLIYFQGNSAPDKSGLPSDRFSAERTGGSVSTLTIQRTQQEDSAVYLCASSPGTAGNTIYFGEGSWLTVV.

Regarding this clone: Different DNA sequences within this sample yield the same CDR3. The rearrangement uses TRBV28 and TRBJ1-2; D is uncertain. V lost 5 bases and J 0 bases, leaving 7 bases between the germline ends. The germline gives CDR1 MDHEN, CDR2 SYDVKM. The CDR3 covers 13 residues. The CDR3 reads CASSLASNYGYTF. DNA of the CDR3: TGTGCCAGCAGTCTTGCCTCTAACTATGGCTACACCTTC.

The gene calls are TRBV18 and TRBJ1-5; no clear D. Trimming cost V 2 bases and J 4 bases, with 12 bases left between them. CDR1 and CDR2 (germline): KGHSH, LQKENI. This CDR3 has 15 residues. CDR3 amino acids: CASSPYRTENQPQHF. DNA for the CDR3: TGTGCCAGCTCACCATACCGGACGGAAAATCAGCCCCAGCATTTT.

This chain uses TRBV27 with TRBJ2-5; 7 positions agree with TRBD1. V shed 5 bases, J shed 4 bases, and the junction held 10 bases outside the gene matches. Germline V lookup: CDR1 MNHEY, CDR2 SMNVEV (reference sequence). There are 15 residues in the CDR3. The CDR3 loop is CASSARQGVIETQYF. Here the CDR3 DNA reads TGTGCCAGCAGTGCAAGGCAGGGGGTGATAGAGACCCAGTACTTC.

This chain joins TRBV6-5 and TRBJ1-1; no reliable D call. Deletions cut 3 bases from V and 6 bases from J, with 11 bases between. The germline V gene has CDR1 MNHEY and CDR2 SVGAGI. This CDR3 region has 13 residues. CDR3 protein: CASSYRASAEAFF. The CDR3 bases are TGTGCCAGCAGTTATAGGGCGTCGGCTGAAGCTTTCTTT.

The DNA for the CDR3 is TGTGCCAGCAGCCCGGGACAGGGCCCCTACGAGCAGTACTTC. It codes for CASSPGQGPYEQYF. The rearrangement uses TRBV7-2 and TRBJ2-7, with 9 bases aligning to TRBD1. The CDR3 is 14 amino acids. The V gene end was trimmed by 5 bases and the J gene end by 2 bases; junction bases not matched to a gene: 4. Germline V lookup: CDR1 SGHTA, CDR2 FQGNSA.

Only one count was recorded for this clone. The V and J genes are TRBV7-9 and TRBJ2-3; D is unresolved. The V gene's germline CDR1 is SEHNR and CDR2 FQNEAQ (reference sequence). Trimming removed 1 base from V and 2 bases from J, with 7 bases in between. The CDR3 spans 14 residues. The CDR3: CASSLGANTDTQYF. The CDR3 bases are TGTGCCAGCAGCTTAGGGGCTAACACAGATACGCAGTATTTT. The complete variable domain, with remaining parts taken from reference TRBV7-9 and TRBJ2-3, reads DTGVSQNPRHKITKRGQNVTFRCDPISEHNRLYWYRQTLGQGPEFLTYFQNEAQLEKSRLLSDRFSAERPKGSFSTLEIQRTEQGDSAMYLCASSLGANTDTQYFGPGTRLTVL.

This clone has a single count. The V and J genes are TRBV18 and TRBJ2-7, with 7 nucleotides matching TRBD1. The CDR3 totals 15 residues. Germline loops: CDR1 KGHSH, CDR2 LQKENI. Unmatched junction bases numbered 8, after V lost 3 bases and J lost 3 bases. DNA of the CDR3: TGTGCCAGCTCACCTATGACAGGGACAATCTACGAGCAGTACTTC. Protein: CASSPMTGTIYEQYF.

This clone appeared a few times. The same CDR3 is also encoded by other DNA sequences in this sample. The chain is built from TRBV7-6 and TRBJ1-1; 7 positions agree with TRBD1. This CDR3 contains 14 residues. Germline V lookup: CDR1 SGHVS, CDR2 FNYEAQ. V lost 6 bases to trimming and J lost 1 base; unmatched junction nucleotides: 5. The CDR3 loop reads CASRTGQQNTEAFF. The CDR3 DNA follows: TGTGCCAGCAGAACGGGACAGCAGAACACTGAAGCTTTCTTT.

The genes are TRBV6-6 and TRBJ2-5; no definite D call. The J call may be mistaken, given a closer DNA end match to TRBJ2-7. The CDR3 sequence is 13 residues long. CDR1 and CDR2 from the germline V gene are MNHNY and SVGAGI (reference sequence). The CDR3: CASTLGRTYEQYF. Here the CDR3 DNA reads TGTGCCAGCACTCTCGGACGGACCTACGAGCAGTACTTC.

The J gene is TRBJ1-6, the V gene TRBV28; no firm D call. There are 15 residues in the CDR3. CDR1 is MDHEN and CDR2 is SYDVKM in the germline V gene. Trimming took off 7 bases at V and 3 bases at J, with 13 bases between the two ends. The CDR3 spells CASIGWAGYNSPLHF. The CDR3 region has the DNA TGTGCCAGCATTGGGTGGGCAGGCTATAATTCACCCCTCCACTTT.

About this clone itself: The sample has other DNA sequences that encode this CDR3 too. The V gene is TRBV5-1, the J gene TRBJ2-7; 12 positions match TRBD2. Germline lookup yields CDR1 SGHRS and CDR2 YFSETQ. This CDR3 has 15 residues. With 4 bases clipped from V and 1 base from J, the junction kept 3 bases outside the gene matches. CDR3 nucleotides: TGCGCCAGCAGCAAGGGGACTAGCGGGTCCTACGAGCAGTACTTC. It encodes CASSKGTSGSYEQYF.

The CDR3 nucleotides are TGTGCCACCAGCAGAGATCGAAGCGGGAGCAATGAGCAGTTCTTC. Its protein is CATSRDRSGSNEQFF. This chain links TRBV15 with TRBJ2-1; 8 bases match TRBD2. Germline V gene data show CDR1 as LNHNV and CDR2 as YYDKDF (reference sequence). This CDR3 is 15 amino acids long. V lost 0 bases and J lost 6; bases outside the gene matches: 4.

J is TRBJ2-7 and V is TRBV18, with 8 nucleotides matching TRBD2. V shed 0 bases and J 3 bases; nucleotides not matched to a gene: 4. The CDR3 is 15 residues long. Germline V CDR1 and CDR2: KGHSH, LQKENI. CDR3 sequence reads: CASSPPGGEVYEQYF. The CDR3 bases are TGTGCCAGCTCACCACCCGGGGGGGAGGTCTACGAGCAGTACTTC.

CDR3 region: CASRLTGVLNYGYTF. CDR3 bases: TGTGCCAGCAGACTTACAGGGGTCTTGAACTATGGCTACACCTTC. This chain uses TRBV7-2 with TRBJ1-2; 7 nucleotides match TRBD1. Germline V lookup: CDR1 SGHTA, CDR2 FQGNSA. The V and J ends lost 6 bases and 2 bases, in that order; junction bases with no gene match: 9. The CDR3 sequence is 15 residues long.

This sequence joins TRBV28 and TRBJ2-7; TRBD1 matches 8 bases. The CDR3 has 14 residues. Unmatched junction bases numbered 10, after V lost 6 bases and J lost 6 bases. The germline V gene encodes CDR1 MDHEN and CDR2 SYDVKM. The CDR3 region has the DNA TGTGCCAGCAGATCCACGGGACAGGTGTCCGAGCAGTACTTC. It is translated as CASRSTGQVSEQYF.

The chain carries TRBV9 and TRBJ2-1, with no clear D. CDR1 and CDR2 from the germline V gene are SGDLS and YYNGEE. CDR3 length: 16 amino acids. V lost 4 bases and J 1 base, leaving 15 bases between the germline ends. The CDR3 coding sequence is TGTGCCAGCAGCCAGACCCTAGGGCGGTCCTACAATGAGCAGTTCTTC. As protein: CASSQTLGRSYNEQFF.

The chain is built from TRBV28 and TRBJ2-7, with 8 nucleotides matching TRBD1. With 0 bases clipped from V and 6 bases from J, the junction kept 4 bases outside the gene matches. There are 14 residues in the CDR3. The germline CDR1 and CDR2 sequences are MDHEN and SYDVKM. The CDR3 loop is CASSLWDRVSEQYF. As DNA, the CDR3 is TGTGCCAGCAGTTTATGGGACAGGGTTTCCGAGCAGTACTTC.

This clone appeared a single time. This sequence joins TRBV6-5 and TRBJ1-5; D call uncertain. V lost 5 bases and J lost 5, with 16 bases in between. The germline V gene has CDR1 MNHEY and CDR2 SVGAGI. The CDR3 sequence is 15 residues long. The CDR3 DNA follows: TGTGCCAGCAGTCCCCTCGGCGGGAGTTATCAGCCCCAGCATTTT. It codes for CASSPLGGSYQPQHF.

The count of this clone is one. The chain is built from TRBV28 and TRBJ1-2; 11 positions agree with TRBD1. The CDR3 totals 17 residues. Germline V gives CDR1 MDHEN, CDR2 SYDVKM. V trimming: 4 bases; J trimming: 4 bases; junction bases outside the gene matches: 11. The CDR3 region has the DNA TGTGCCAGCAGTTCCGGACAGGGGGCGCGCTGGATCTATGGCTACACCTTC. It specifies CASSSGQGARWIYGYTF.

The V gene is TRBV5-6, the J gene TRBJ2-5; D is uncertain. Germline CDR1 reads SGHDT; CDR2 reads YYEEEE. CDR3 length: 15 residues. Trimming shortened V by 0 bases and J by 2 bases, and 11 bases separated the two germline ends. CDR3 coding DNA: TGTGCCAGCAGCTTGGGACTGAGAGATCAAGAGACCCAGTACTTC. This sequence encodes CASSLGLRDQETQYF.

V usage is TRBV11-2 and J usage is TRBJ2-3, with TRBD1 as a possible D gene (5 bases). The CDR3 consists of 15 residues. V lost 3 bases to trimming and J lost 5 bases, with 15 bases between them. CDR1 is SGHAT, CDR2 FQNNGV, per germline. The DNA for the CDR3 is TGTGCCAGCAGCTTTGGACCACTGGGGCGAGATACGCAGTATTTT. It yields the protein CASSFGPLGRDTQYF.